This passage covers 32 T cell receptor beta chains from one sample sequenced in a study of Tregs in tolerant kidney transplant recipients. Using immunoSEQ multiplex PCR, the repertoire was profiled, and TCRdb retains in-frame clones only, with some absent. The sample lists under 300,000 clones, 84% seen once, with around 0.64% in the top ten. The specimen was CD4+ T cells from blood. Every receptor here comes from a human donor in good health.

DNA of the CDR3: TGTGCCAGCACCAGGGCCGGGGAGCTGTTTTTT. Encoded protein: CASTRAGELFF. The V gene is TRBV5-6, the J gene TRBJ2-2; D is perhaps TRBD1 (5 bases). CDR1 is SGHDT and CDR2 is YYEEEE in the germline V gene. V was cut by 6 bases and J by 6 bases, with 6 bases left in between. The CDR3 runs 11 residues.

The chain carries TRBV19 and TRBJ2-1, with D maybe TRBD1 (6 bases). With 4 bases removed from V and 4 bases from J, the gap between germline ends came to 14 bases. The CDR3 covers 15 residues. Germline V gene sequence: CDR1 LNHDA, CDR2 SQIVND (reference sequence). CDR3 coding DNA: TGTGCCAGTAGTAAAGGGGGTCCCTTTTACAATGAGCAGTTCTTC. Amino acids: CASSKGGPFYNEQFF.

The CDR3 loop is CASSAGQGMNTEAFF. DNA for the CDR3: TGTGCCAGCTCAGCTGGACAGGGGATGAACACTGAAGCTTTCTTT. The rearrangement uses TRBV18 and TRBJ1-1, with 9 positions matching TRBD1. V dropped 5 bases and J dropped 0; count of bases not matched to a gene: 4. The length of the CDR3 is 15 residues. Germline CDR1 KGHSH, CDR2 LQKENI. The variable domain in full, completed from reference TRBV18 and TRBJ1-1, reads NAGVMQNPRHLVRRRGQEARLRCSPMKGHSHVYWYRQLPEEGLKFMVYLQKENIIDESGMPKERFSAEFPKEGPSILRIQQVVRGDSAAYFCASSAGQGMNTEAFFGQGTRLTVV.

This rearrangement joins TRBV11-3 to TRBJ2-1, with 7 bases matching TRBD2. V lost 4 bases, J lost 7 bases, and 4 bases stayed unmatched. The CDR3 runs 13 residues. Germline V gene data show CDR1 as SGHNT and CDR2 as YENEEA. The DNA for the CDR3 is TGTGCCAGCAGCTGGGGAGGGGAGAATGAGCAGTTCTTC. Translation: CASSWGGENEQFF.

This rearrangement joins TRBV2 to TRBJ1-4; D ambiguous. CDR3 size: 14 residues. Germline assignment: CDR1 SNHLY and CDR2 FYNNEI. With 6 bases removed from V and 0 bases from J, the gap between germline ends came to 8 bases. The CDR3 here is CASRPGTTNEKLFF. In DNA, the CDR3 is TGTGCCAGCAGGCCCGGGACAACTAATGAAAAACTGTTTTTT.

The gene calls are TRBV10-3 and TRBJ2-3; perhaps TRBD2 as D (5 bases). The CDR3 sequence is 14 residues long. Trimming took 7 bases from V and 6 from J, leaving 17 bases between them. CDR1 and CDR2 from the germline V gene are ENHRY and SYGVKD. CDR3 in amino acids: CAINPDTPGDTQYF. In nucleotides, the CDR3 is TGTGCCATCAATCCTGACACGCCGGGGGATACGCAGTATTTT.

Note on this clone: This same CDR3 is encoded by further DNA sequences in the sample. V usage is TRBV2 and J usage is TRBJ1-1, with D possibly matching TRBD1 (5 bases). This CDR3 comprises 15 residues. Germline CDR1 SNHLY, CDR2 FYNNEI. The V end lost 3 bases, the J end lost 0 bases, and 11 bases lay between the germline ends. The CDR3 spells CASSEQGAMNTEAFF. CDR3 nucleotides: TGTGCCAGCAGTGAGCAGGGAGCGATGAACACTGAAGCTTTCTTT.

As regards this clone: A junction end diverges from the germline sequence, so it may reflect a read error. The V gene is TRBV6-1, the J gene TRBJ2-1; weak D call: TRBD1 (5 bases). Germline CDR1 is MNHNS and CDR2 is SASEGT. This CDR3 spans 15 amino acids. The CDR3 DNA sequence: TGTGCCATCAGTACTCAGGTGGCAGGGTACAATGAGCAGTTCTTC. Translating gives CAISTQVAGYNEQFF.

This clone has more than one count but fewer than ten. The rearrangement links TRBV7-9 to TRBJ1-1; no reliable D call. Germline V CDR1 and CDR2: SEHNR, FQNEAQ (reference sequence). V lost 4 bases, J lost 1 base, and 13 bases lay in between. The length of the CDR3 is 15 residues. The CDR3 loop is CASSSDGRKNTEAFF. CDR3 DNA: TGTGCCAGCAGCTCAGACGGACGGAAGAACACTGAAGCTTTCTTT.

The genes are TRBV5-1 and TRBJ1-1; 8 nucleotides align to TRBD1. The CDR3 loop spans 13 amino acids. V was pared by 2 bases and J by 10 bases, with 7 bases of the junction left unmatched. The germline V gene has CDR1 SGHRS and CDR2 YFSETQ. The CDR3 protein is CASSFTGTGAAFF. The CDR3 DNA sequence: TGCGCCAGCAGCTTTACCGGGACAGGTGCAGCTTTCTTT.

This clone was counted only a few times. This chain joins TRBV9 and TRBJ1-6; no reliable D call. Trimming cost V 0 bases and J 0 bases, with 7 bases left between them. There are 16 residues in the CDR3. Germline loops: CDR1 SGDLS, CDR2 YYNGEE. Here the CDR3 reads CASSVGSSSYNSPLHF. The CDR3 nucleotides are TGTGCCAGCAGCGTAGGGTCTAGCTCCTATAATTCACCCCTCCACTTT.

This clone was seen only a few times. The rearrangement links TRBV11-2 to TRBJ2-7; D may match TRBD1 or TRBD2 (5 bases each). V lost 0 bases and J lost 6, with 6 bases in between. Germline loops: CDR1 SGHAT, CDR2 FQNNGV. This CDR3 comprises 12 residues. The CDR3 sequence: CASSLEGTEQYF. DNA for the CDR3: TGTGCCAGCAGCTTAGAAGGGACCGAGCAGTACTTC.

This CDR3 is CASSQFLVGNTIYF. DNA for the CDR3: TGTGCCAGCAGCCAATTCTTAGTTGGAAACACCATATATTTT. The rearrangement joins TRBV6-5 to TRBJ1-3; D gene ambiguous. Trimming cost V 6 bases and J 3 bases, with 12 bases left between them. The CDR3 runs 14 residues. Germline CDR1 is MNHEY and CDR2 is SVGAGI.

This clone was seen more than once but under ten times. The CDR3 reads CASSQVPRGFGASSYNEQFF. The CDR3, as DNA: TGCGCCAGCAGCCAAGTTCCAAGGGGTTTCGGGGCAAGCTCCTACAATGAGCAGTTCTTC. The rearrangement links TRBV4-1 to TRBJ2-1, with D possibly being TRBD1 or TRBD2 (5 bases each). Germline CDR1 is MGHRA and CDR2 is YSYEKL. Trimming left V 1 base short and J 0 bases short, with 22 bases between. This CDR3 has 20 residues.

V gene TRBV5-1 combines with J gene TRBJ2-1, with 12 bases that match TRBD2. J was trimmed by 8 bases and V by 2 bases; bases with no gene match: 17. Germline V lookup: CDR1 SGHRS, CDR2 YFSETQ. The CDR3 consists of 19 residues. The CDR3 sequence: CASSFFLDSTSGSYDEQFF. CDR3 bases: TGCGCCAGCAGCTTCTTCTTAGACTCGACTAGCGGGAGCTATGATGAGCAGTTCTTC.

This clone has a handful of counts. J is TRBJ1-2 and V is TRBV7-8, with TRBD1 as a possible D gene (6 bases). This CDR3 spans 16 amino acids. V was trimmed by 1 base and J by 8 bases, leaving 20 bases between them. Germline V CDR1 and CDR2: SGHVS, FQNEAQ. The CDR3 loop is CASSLELGARGNGYTF. As DNA, the CDR3 is TGTGCCAGCAGCTTAGAACTGGGGGCCAGGGGCAACGGCTACACCTTC.

The genes are TRBV12-5 and TRBJ1-1; TRBD1 might be the D (5 bases). The V gene's germline CDR1 is LGHNT and CDR2 FRNRAP. CDR3 length: 14 amino acids. Deletions cut 1 base from V and 4 bases from J, with 10 bases between. As DNA, the CDR3 is TGTGCTAGTGGTTTGGGGGGCTTGGGCACTGAAGCTTTCTTT. It is translated as CASGLGGLGTEAFF.

The J gene is TRBJ2-3, the V gene TRBV14; D is perhaps TRBD2 (5 bases). Trimming removed 3 bases at V and 10 bases at J, with 14 bases between. Per germline, CDR1 SGHDN and CDR2 FVKESK. This CDR3 region has 13 residues. CDR3 in DNA: TGTGCCAGCAGCCAGGAGGCCAATTGGCCGCAGTATTTT. Protein sequence: CASSQEANWPQYF.

The chain is built from TRBV29-1 and TRBJ2-1, with a weak D call TRBD2 (6 bases). This CDR3 has 12 residues. The V gene lost 6 bases and the J gene lost 5 bases, with 11 bases spanning the gap. Germline V CDR1 and CDR2: SQVTM, ANQGSEA. The CDR3 loop reads CSVRDFDNEQFF. CDR3 sequence (DNA): TGCAGCGTCCGGGACTTCGACAATGAGCAGTTCTTC.

This chain connects TRBV18 to TRBJ1-5; no reliable D call. The germline V and J ends were trimmed by 4 bases and 0 bases, with 4 bases remaining between them. In germline, CDR1 is KGHSH, CDR2 LQKENI. CDR3 size: 13 residues. The chain's CDR3 is CASSQNSNQPQHF. The CDR3 bases are TGTGCCAGCTCACAGAATAGCAATCAGCCCCAGCATTTT. Together with reference TRBV18 and TRBJ1-5, the CDR3 gives the full variable domain: NAGVMQNPRHLVRRRGQEARLRCSPMKGHSHVYWYRQLPEEGLKFMVYLQKENIIDESGMPKERFSAEFPKEGPSILRIQQVVRGDSAAYFCASSQNSNQPQHFGDGTRLSIL.

The table lists this clone with a few counts. This sequence joins TRBV19 and TRBJ2-1; weak D call: TRBD2 (6 bases). CDR3 length equals 16 residues. The germline gives CDR1 LNHDA, CDR2 SQIVND (reference sequence). Trimming left V 4 bases short and J 1 base short, with 14 bases between. CDR3 loop: CASSTLTGASYNEQFF. The CDR3 region has the DNA TGTGCCAGTAGTACCTTAACGGGAGCATCCTACAATGAGCAGTTCTTC.

V gene TRBV19 combines with J gene TRBJ2-7; 10 bases are a match to TRBD1. The V segment lost 6 bases and the J segment 4 bases; nucleotides outside the gene matches: 6. This CDR3 is built from 14 residues. Germline V CDR1 and CDR2: LNHDA, SQIVND (reference sequence). The CDR3 nucleotides read TGTGCCAGTAGGCTGACAGGGGGCTCTTACGAGCAGTACTTC. This translates into CASRLTGGSYEQYF.

V is TRBV10-2 and J is TRBJ2-7, with 10 bases identical to TRBD1. The CDR3 sequence is 13 residues long. Germline values: CDR1 WSHSY, CDR2 SAAADI. Trimming cost V 8 bases and J 6 bases; bases outside gene matches: 7. The CDR3: CASGRDRGGEQYF. CDR3 nucleotides: TGCGCCAGCGGCCGGGACAGGGGAGGCGAGCAGTACTTC.

The V gene is TRBV19, the J gene TRBJ2-3; D unresolved. Trimming removed 6 bases from V and 0 bases from J, with 7 bases in between. The CDR3 is 13 amino acids. Germline V CDR1 and CDR2: LNHDA, SQIVND (reference sequence). CDR3 coding DNA: TGTGCCAGTAGACCTGCTAGCACAGATACGCAGTATTTT. This translates into CASRPASTDTQYF.

The V and J genes are TRBV7-2 and TRBJ2-5, with 7 bases aligning to TRBD2. The junction had 2 bases not matched to a gene; V was cut back by 5 bases and J by 5 bases. The germline V gene encodes CDR1 SGHTA and CDR2 FQGNSA. There are 12 residues in the CDR3. In nucleotides, the CDR3 is TGTGCCAGCAGCCACGGGGGGGAGACCCAGTACTTC. Its translation is CASSHGGETQYF.

This chain uses TRBV19 with TRBJ1-1; D uncertain. This CDR3 region has 16 residues. Looked up from germline, CDR1 is LNHDA and CDR2 is SQIVND (reference sequence). V lost 3 bases and J lost 0, with 14 bases in between. This CDR3 reads CASSIYPTAMNTEAFF. The DNA for the CDR3 is TGTGCCAGTAGTATTTACCCAACAGCTATGAACACTGAAGCTTTCTTT.

This clone was seen once. J is TRBJ2-1 and V is TRBV18; D unresolved. V gave up 2 bases and J gave up 0 bases, with 11 bases separating them. The germline CDR1 and CDR2 sequences are KGHSH and LQKENI. The CDR3 consists of 16 residues. The CDR3 protein is CASSPIPNPSYNEQFF. CDR3 bases: TGTGCCAGCTCACCAATCCCGAACCCCTCCTACAATGAGCAGTTCTTC.

The chain uses TRBV7-9 and TRBJ2-2, with D hard to call. Germline V gives CDR1 SEHNR, CDR2 FQNEAQ (reference sequence). The CDR3 totals 13 residues. Trimming removed 10 bases from V and 7 bases from J, with 16 bases in between. CDR3 amino acids: CAIPPRPHGELFF. The CDR3 nucleotides read TGTGCCATCCCTCCGCGCCCTCACGGGGAGCTGTTTTTT.

J is TRBJ2-1 and V is TRBV6-5; 8 nucleotides match TRBD2. Trimming cost V 9 bases and J 5 bases; bases outside gene matches: 3. The germline V gene has CDR1 MNHEY and CDR2 SVGAGI. The CDR3 contains 12 residues. The CDR3 here is CARAGADNEQFF. The CDR3 bases are TGTGCCAGAGCGGGAGCAGACAATGAGCAGTTCTTC.

This clone appeared once. The chain links TRBV2 to TRBJ1-4; D is perhaps TRBD1 (5 bases). With 7 bases removed from V and 0 bases from J, the gap between germline ends came to 12 bases. The germline gives CDR1 SNHLY, CDR2 FYNNEI. This CDR3 is built from 15 residues. CDR3 in DNA: TGTGCCAGCACAGGGCCTACAACAACTAATGAAAAACTGTTTTTT. This sequence encodes CASTGPTTTNEKLFF.

This clone is a singleton in its sample. The chain uses TRBV10-2 and TRBJ1-4, with a tentative D call TRBD1 (6 bases). CDR3 length: 14 amino acids. The V gene lost 4 bases and the J gene lost 7 bases, with 13 bases spanning the gap. Germline CDR1 is WSHSY and CDR2 is SAAADI. CDR3 protein: CASSVGTGIEKLFF. CDR3 sequence (DNA): TGCGCCAGCAGTGTAGGTACAGGGATTGAAAAACTGTTTTTT.

The chain has TRBV19 and TRBJ2-6; TRBD1 aligns across 7 bases. The CDR3 loop spans 18 amino acids. V was pared by 4 bases and J by 1 base, with 10 bases of the junction left unmatched. From germline, CDR1 is LNHDA and CDR2 SQIVND (reference sequence). The CDR3 sequence: CASSTKTGMGSGANVLTF. The CDR3 DNA is TGTGCCAGTAGTACCAAGACAGGGATGGGGTCTGGGGCCAACGTCCTGACTTTC. Based on the CDR3 plus reference TRBV19 and TRBJ2-6, the full variable domain is DGGITQSPKYLFRKEGQNVTLSCEQNLNHDAMYWYRQDPGQGLRLIYYSQIVNDFQKGDIAEGYSVSREKKESFPLTVTSAQKNPTAFYLCASSTKTGMGSGANVLTFGAGSRLTVL.